The rows below give T cell receptor beta chains drawn from one sample of a study of type 1 and type 2 diabetes patients. One entry per CDR3 protein results from TCRdb running MiXCR on the multiplex PCR reads. Of 270,000 or so distinct CDR3 sequences in the sample, over 45% were seen once. The sequenced sample consisted of peripheral blood mononuclear cells (PBMCs). The receptors stem from a young man with type 2 diabetes. CDR3s include the opening cysteine and the closing phenylalanine or tryptophan. D genes are given only for firm matches. Clone sizes are given selectively: once, few, many, or a class where the clone is expanded.

size | D | J | V | DNA | CDR3
- | - | TRBJ2-7 | TRBV4-1 | TGCGCCAGCAGCCAAGGGTCCCTGGACGAGCAGTACTTC | CASSQGSLDEQYF
- | - | TRBJ1-6 | TRBV27 | TGTGCCAGCAGTTTATATTCGGGATCACCCCTCCACTTT | CASSLYSGSPLHF
- | - | TRBJ1-1 | TRBV10-3 | TGTGCCATCAGGAGGACAGACACTGAAGCTTTCTTT | CAIRRTDTEAFF
- | - | TRBJ2-2 | TRBV6-5 | TGTGCCAGCAGTTACTCGACGGGTTCCGGGGAGCTGTTTTTT | CASSYSTGSGELFF
- | - | TRBJ1-2 | TRBV4-3 | TGCGCCAGCAGCCAAGATCGACCCTATGGCTACACCTTC | CASSQDRPYGYTF
- | - | TRBJ2-7 | TRBV5-1 | TGCGCCAGCAGCTTGGACGGGGTTTACGAGCAGTACTTC | CASSLDGVYEQYF
- | - | TRBJ2-7 | TRBV27 | TGTGCCAGCAGTTTATATCAGGGTCTAGGGGAGCAGTACTTC | CASSLYQGLGEQYF
- | - | TRBJ2-7 | TRBV27 | TGTGCCATCAGTGAGCGTGGTGGGACCGAGCAGTACTTC | CAISERGGTEQYF
- | TRBD1 | TRBJ1-4 | TRBV2 | TGTGCCAGCAGTCGGACAGGGGGCAGTGAAAAACTGTTTTTT | CASSRTGGSEKLFF
- | - | TRBJ1-1 | TRBV2 | TGTGCCAGCGGGAAGATGAACACTGAAGCTTTCTTT | CASGKMNTEAFF
once | TRBD1 | TRBJ2-1 | TRBV10-3 | TGTGCCAGTACAACCCGGGACAGCTCCTACAATGAGCAGTTCTTC | CASTTRDSSYNEQFF
- | - | TRBJ1-1 | TRBV9 | TGTGCCAGCAGCCCAACCGCAGGGGAGCCTGAAGCTTTCTTT | CASSPTAGEPEAFF
few | - | TRBJ2-7 | TRBV27 | TGTGCCAGCAGTTTATTGCAGGGTAGCTACGAGCAGTACTTC | CASSLLQGSYEQYF
- | TRBD2 | TRBJ2-1 | TRBV15 | TGTGCCACCAGCAGGGGTTACGGGCGGGGGAGCAATGAGCAGTTCTTC | CATSRGYGRGSNEQFF
few | - | TRBJ2-2 | TRBV7-2 | TGTGCCAGCAGCCCAAGACAGACCGGGGAGCTGTTTTTT | CASSPRQTGELFF
- | - | TRBJ2-3 | TRBV6-4 | TGTGCCAGCAGTGACGAGCGGACCGGCACAGATACGCAGTATTTT | CASSDERTGTDTQYF
few | - | TRBJ2-3 | TRBV15 | TGTGCCACCAGCAGAGACTCTCAGGGGAGCACAGATACGCAGTATTTT | CATSRDSQGSTDTQYF
- | TRBD2 | TRBJ2-1 | TRBV24-1 | TGTGCCACCAGTGATTTGACTAGCGGCCCATACAATGAGCAGTTCTTC | CATSDLTSGPYNEQFF
few | - | TRBJ2-5 | TRBV6-5 | TGTGCCAGCAGTCCCGGAGAGGGAGAGACCCAGTACTTC | CASSPGEGETQYF
once | TRBD2 | TRBJ2-3 | TRBV20-1 | TGCAGTGGCGGGACTAGTGGTACGCAGTATTTT | CSGGTSGTQYF
- | - | TRBJ2-7 | TRBV6-6 | TGTGCCAGCAGTGATGGAGGCGGCACACACGAGCAGTACTTC | CASSDGGGTHEQYF
- | TRBD2 | TRBJ2-3 | TRBV2 | TGTGCCAGCAGTAACGGGGGGGCGGGTGAAGATACGCAGTATTTT | CASSNGGAGEDTQYF
- | TRBD1 | TRBJ2-1 | TRBV25-1 | TGTGCCAGCAGTGAATATAGAGGGGGTAGGCGTAGGGGGGACAGGACCTACAATGAGCAGTTCTTC | CASSEYRGGRRRGDRTYNEQFF
- | - | TRBJ1-5 | TRBV27 | TGTGCCAGCAGCATCAGCAGCAATCAGCCCCAGCATTTT | CASSISSNQPQHF
- | - | TRBJ2-2 | TRBV7-6 | TGTGCCAGCAGCCTAGCGTACACCGGGGAGCTGTTTTTT | CASSLAYTGELFF
- | - | TRBJ2-7 | TRBV7-6 | TGTGCCAGCAGGATTTCAGGCTCCTACGAGCAGTACTTC | CASRISGSYEQYF
few | - | TRBJ1-4 | TRBV28 | TGTGCCAGCAGTTTACGCTCTCTTGCAACTAATGAAAAACTGTTTTTT | CASSLRSLATNEKLFF
- | - | TRBJ1-4 | TRBV4-1 | TGCGCCAGCAGCCGCCGGCGGTCGGACAGATCTGCAACTAATGAAAAACTGTCTTTT | CASSRRRSDRSATNEKLSF
- | TRBD2 | TRBJ2-1 | TRBV7-9 | TGTGCCAGCAGCACATACACTAGCGGGGGGGCGGGAACCTACAATGAGCAGTTCTTC | CASSTYTSGGAGTYNEQFF
- | TRBD2 | TRBJ2-3 | TRBV27 | TGTGCCAGCAGCCCTTTGGGACTAGCGAGTAGCACAGATACGCAGTATTTT | CASSPLGLASSTDTQYF
few | TRBD2 | TRBJ2-7 | TRBV5-1 | TGCGCCAGCAGCACCCGGGGAGGGCACTACGAGCAGTACTTC | CASSTRGGHYEQYF
once | - | TRBJ1-4 | TRBV7-8 | TGTGCCAGCAGGGCGACAGCCGGGGCATTTAATGAAAAACTGTTTTTT | CASRATAGAFNEKLFF
- | - | TRBJ2-2 | TRBV5-1 | TGCGCCAGCAGAGTAACGAACACCGGGGAGCTGTTTTTT | CASRVTNTGELFF
- | - | TRBJ2-2 | TRBV7-9 | TGTGCCAGCAGAGACCCGTTGAGAGAATCCACCGGGGAGCTGTTTTTT | CASRDPLRESTGELFF
- | - | TRBJ2-7 | TRBV18 | TGTGCCAGCTCACGGGCAGGGCAGAATTTCTACGAGCAGTACTTC | CASSRAGQNFYEQYF
few | - | TRBJ2-3 | TRBV30 | TGTGCCTGGACGGTACTAGTGGGCACAGATACGCAGTATTTT | CAWTVLVGTDTQYF
- | TRBD1 | TRBJ1-1 | TRBV6-5 | TGTGCCAGCAGAAGCCACCGACAGGGCAAGGACATTGAAGCTTTCTTT | CASRSHRQGKDIEAFF
few | TRBD1 | TRBJ2-7 | TRBV27 | TGTGCCAGCAGTTTTAATCTTGGGGACAGGGCATACGAGCAGTACTTC | CASSFNLGDRAYEQYF
- | - | TRBJ1-1 | TRBV7-9 | TGTGCCATCTCGAAAGGCGGGGGGGTGATGGCTTTCTTT | CAISKGGGVMAFF
- | - | TRBJ2-7 | TRBV20-1 | TGCAGTGCCCGTAGCGTCTGCGAGCAGTACTTC | CSARSVCEQYF
- | TRBD1 | TRBJ2-7 | TRBV5-1 | TGCGCCAGCAGCTTTGGGCCGGTGGGACAGAGTACCTACGAGCAGTACTTC | CASSFGPVGQSTYEQYF
once | TRBD1 | TRBJ2-7 | TRBV9 | TGTGCCAGCAGGGATCTGGGACAGGGCTACGAGCAGTACTTC | CASRDLGQGYEQYF
few | - | TRBJ1-4 | TRBV19 | TGTGCCAGTAGTCTGGGAAACGATGAAAAACTGTTTTTT | CASSLGNDEKLFF
- | - | TRBJ2-5 | TRBV29-1 | TGCAGCGTTGGGCACTCACGGGGGGAGACCCAGTACTTC | CSVGHSRGETQYF
many | - | TRBJ1-1 | TRBV7-2 | TGTGCCAGCAGCCGAACAGGCGAAGCTTTCTTT | CASSRTGEAFF
few | - | TRBJ1-6 | TRBV20-1 | TGCAGTGCTAGAGATCAGGGCCCACCCCTCCACTTT | CSARDQGPPLHF
few | TRBD1 | TRBJ2-7 | TRBV4-2 | TGTGCCAGCAGCCACGGACAGGGGCCCTATTCCGAGCAGTACTTC | CASSHGQGPYSEQYF
once | - | TRBJ1-6 | TRBV19 | TGTGCCAGCAGCCAATGGGTCAATTCACCCCTCCACTTT | CASSQWVNSPLHF
- | - | TRBJ2-3 | TRBV5-6 | TGTGCCAGCGAGCCCTTGCGTACTAGCAGCACAGATACGCAGTATTTT | CASEPLRTSSTDTQYF
- | TRBD2 | TRBJ2-7 | TRBV4-1 | TGCGCCAGCAGCCAAGATCGGCTAGCGGGGGTGATGACCTACGAGCAGTACTTC | CASSQDRLAGVMTYEQYF
few | - | TRBJ2-7 | TRBV24-1 | TGTGCCACCAGTGGGCACTTAGGAAACGAGCAGTACTTC | CATSGHLGNEQYF
- | - | TRBJ2-7 | TRBV6-1 | TGTGCCAGCGGCGGAGGGGGACACTACGAGCAGTACTTC | CASGGGGHYEQYF
- | - | TRBJ1-2 | TRBV28 | TGTGCCAGCAGTTTACCCCCCCAGGTGGGCTACACCTTC | CASSLPPQVGYTF
few | - | TRBJ1-5 | TRBV7-3 | TGTGCCAGCAGCTTAGAGGGGCAGACAGGTCGGCAGCCCCAGCATTTT | CASSLEGQTGRQPQHF
- | - | TRBJ2-7 | TRBV20-1 | TGCAGTGCCAACCCCCCAGGGCCAGGGCGCGAGCAGTACTTC | CSANPPGPGREQYF
- | - | TRBJ1-6 | TRBV10-1 | TGCGCCAGCAGTGAGTGGAATAATTCACCCCTCCACTTT | CASSEWNNSPLHF
- | - | TRBJ2-1 | TRBV24-1 | TGTGCCACCAGTGATTTGTTGGGCGTCAATGAGCAGTTCTTC | CATSDLLGVNEQFF
- | TRBD2 | TRBJ2-1 | TRBV12-3/TRBV12-4 | TGTGCCAGCAGCCTACTAGCGGGAGGATACAATGAGCAGTTCTTC | CASSLLAGGYNEQFF
- | - | TRBJ1-2 | TRBV6-5 | TGTGCCAGCAGTTTCGGATCTGTGAACTATGGCTACACCTTC | CASSFGSVNYGYTF